This is a list of T cell receptor beta chains from one sample in a study of OX40 agonist ivuxolimab in advanced cancers. The data were produced by immunoSEQ multiplex PCR, yet TCRdb's version contains in-frame clones alone and is incomplete. The data show 68,000 or so clones, more than 75% seen once. Material: CD4+ or CD8+ T cells sorted from blood, obtained in a trial of the OX40 agonist ivuxolimab. The origin of the receptors is an adult with an advanced solid tumor such as melanoma, head and neck, liver or kidney cancer. Each CDR3 is given with its conserved first and last residue. A D gene is named only where the DNA matches it firmly. The size field is filled for only some rows; it gives once, few, many or a size class.

clone_size j_call v_call d_call cdr3_aa cdr3_nt
- TRBJ2-5 TRBV9 - CASSAAVQETQYF TGTGCCAGCAGCGCAGCTGTCCAAGAGACCCAGTACTTC
- TRBJ1-6 TRBV25-1 - CASSESELSPLHF TGTGCCAGCAGTGAATCTGAGCTTTCACCCCTCCACTTT
few TRBJ1-1 TRBV6-6 - CASSYSTEAFF TGTGCCAGCAGTTACTCTACTGAAGCTTTCTTT
- TRBJ1-6 TRBV7-9 - CASSLRKGSHSPLHF TGTGCCAGCAGCTTAAGGAAGGGTAGTCATTCACCCCTCCACTTT
- TRBJ1-6 TRBV25-1 - CASSEFRGPNSPLHF TGTGCCAGCAGTGAATTTAGGGGCCCGAATTCACCCCTCCACTTT
once TRBJ2-7 TRBV5-1 - CASSLGGGSFYEQYF TGCGCCAGCAGCTTGGGTGGAGGTAGCTTCTACGAGCAGTACTTC
- TRBJ2-7 TRBV28 - CASSLGPPGDQTYEQYF TGTGCCAGCAGTTTAGGCCCCCCAGGAGACCAGACCTACGAGCAGTACTTC
once TRBJ2-3 TRBV6-6 - CASIDRRTTDTQYF TGTGCCAGCATCGACAGGAGGACCACAGATACGCAGTATTTT
- TRBJ1-1 TRBV4-3 - CASSQEPGGWNTEAFF TGCGCCAGCAGCCAGGAACCGGGAGGCTGGAACACTGAAGCTTTCTTT
once TRBJ2-5 TRBV5-1 - CASSLQGPQETQYF TGCGCCAGCAGCCTACAGGGTCCCCAAGAGACCCAGTACTTC
- TRBJ2-7 TRBV5-6 - CASSLGARYEQYF TGTGCCAGCAGCTTGGGGGCCCGGTACGAGCAGTACTTC
- TRBJ1-5 TRBV2 - CASSEWQYGQPQHF TGTGCCAGCAGTGAGTGGCAATATGGTCAGCCCCAGCATTTT
few TRBJ2-2 TRBV11-2 - CASSLTSNTGELFF TGTGCCAGCAGTCTGACTTCGAACACCGGGGAGCTGTTTTTT
- TRBJ1-2 TRBV7-9 - CASSPRVGGLANYGYTF TGTGCCAGCAGCCCGCGGGTAGGGGGGTTAGCTAACTATGGCTACACCTTC
once TRBJ2-1 TRBV9 - CASSVLEGSYNEQFF TGTGCCAGCAGCGTACTAGAGGGGTCCTACAATGAGCAGTTCTTC
- TRBJ2-3 TRBV5-1 - CASSLGQGGTDTQYF TGCGCCAGCAGCTTGGGTCAGGGTGGCACAGATACGCAGTATTTT
once TRBJ2-2 TRBV5-6 - CASSLDLRDAANTGELFF TGTGCCAGCAGCTTGGACCTCAGGGACGCAGCGAACACCGGGGAGCTGTTTTTT
- TRBJ1-5 TRBV4-1 - CASSQELVRANQPQHF TGCGCCAGCAGCCAAGAGTTGGTACGGGCCAATCAGCCCCAGCATTTT
once TRBJ1-1 TRBV11-3 - CASSPMGTTEAFF TGTGCCAGCAGCCCTATGGGGACCACTGAAGCTTTCTTT
- TRBJ1-6 TRBV9 - CASSDRDGLNSPLHF TGTGCCAGCAGCGACCGGGACGGCCTTAATTCACCCCTCCACTTT
few TRBJ2-2 TRBV7-6 - CASSAGFTGELFF TGTGCCAGCAGCGCAGGGTTCACCGGGGAGCTGTTTTTT
- TRBJ1-5 TRBV7-6 - CASSRNEGQPQHF TGTGCCAGCAGCCGAAACGAGGGTCAGCCCCAGCATTTT
few TRBJ2-3 TRBV19 - CASAPQRGTDTQYF TGTGCCAGTGCACCCCAGCGGGGCACAGATACGCAGTATTTT
- TRBJ2-3 TRBV29-1 - CSVDVQGTDTQYF TGCAGCGTTGATGTACAGGGCACAGATACGCAGTATTTT
- TRBJ2-2 TRBV28 - CASSQGTYGSAGELFF TGTGCCAGCAGCCAAGGGACTTATGGTTCGGCCGGGGAGCTGTTTTTT
- TRBJ2-7 TRBV9 - CASSVAPLREQYF TGTGCCAGCAGCGTAGCACCCCTCCGGGAGCAGTACTTC
- TRBJ2-2 TRBV15 TRBD1 CATSRGTGQPGELFF TGTGCCACCAGCAGAGGGACAGGTCAGCCCGGGGAGCTGTTTTTT
- TRBJ2-5 TRBV9 TRBD2 CASSPRGLAGQETQYF TGTGCCAGCAGCCCGCGTGGCCTAGCGGGTCAAGAGACCCAGTACTTC
- TRBJ1-2 TRBV11-2 TRBD1 CASSPGQGLYGYTF TGTGCCAGCAGCCCAGGACAGGGCCTCTATGGCTACACCTTC
- TRBJ1-6 TRBV9 - CASSAGGSSYNSPLHF TGTGCCAGCAGCGCCGGCGGGAGCTCCTATAATTCACCCCTCCACTTT
- TRBJ1-5 TRBV6-1 TRBD1 CASSLSGTGNQLQHF TGTGCCAGCAGTCTCTCCGGGACAGGCAATCAGCTCCAGCATTTT
- TRBJ2-6 TRBV9 - CASSVGTEHSGANVLTF TGTGCCAGCAGCGTCGGGACGGAGCACTCTGGGGCCAACGTCCTGACTTTC
- TRBJ2-2 TRBV2 TRBD2 CASSEWGGGFPGELFF TGTGCCAGCAGTGAATGGGGGGGTGGATTCCCCGGGGAGCTGTTTTTT
- TRBJ1-4 TRBV4-1 - CASSRERGTNEKLFF TGCGCCAGCAGCCGAGAAAGGGGAACTAATGAAAAACTGTTTTTT
- TRBJ1-4 TRBV7-6 - CASSPPKSATNEKLFF TGTGCCAGCAGCCCCCCCAAGAGTGCAACTAATGAAAAACTGTTTTTT
- TRBJ1-2 TRBV18 - CASSPGSPYGYTF TGTGCCAGCTCACCAGGGTCACCGTATGGCTACACCTTC
- TRBJ2-1 TRBV6-5 - CASQEGGGPNEQFF TGTGCCAGCCAGGAGGGAGGGGGCCCCAATGAGCAGTTCTTC
- TRBJ2-5 TRBV15 - CATSVRGTQYF TGTGCCACCAGCGTCCGTGGGACCCAGTACTTC
- TRBJ2-3 TRBV11-2 - CASSLGSGVGDTQYF TGTGCCAGCAGCTTAGGGTCAGGGGTGGGAGATACGCAGTATTTT
- TRBJ1-2 TRBV30 - CAWSGRVAYGYTF TGTGCCTGGAGTGGACGGGTGGCCTATGGCTACACCTTC